This T cell receptor (beta chain) was retrieved from a study of patients and donors after allogeneic stem cell transplantation. TCRdb re-called the RT-PCR reads through MiXCR, storing one row per CDR3 protein. The data hold 920,000 or so distinct CDR3 sequences, with roughly 18% observed a single time. CDR1 and CDR2 from the germline V gene are MNHEY and SVGAGI. The CDR3 is 11 residues long. Trimming took 6 bases from V and 5 from J, leaving 7 bases between them. Sequencing was carried out using blood, either unsorted or a sorted T cell fraction (not recorded which). This clonotype was sampled from a human donor who was either an allogeneic HSCT recipient or a stem cell or donor lymphocyte infusion donor (not recorded which). It is not recorded whose cells these are; they may come from a transplant donor. The rearrangement joins TRBV6-5 to TRBJ2-5; no firm D call. The CDR3 sequence is CASRGYETQYF. The CDR3 bases are TGTGCCAGCAGGGGTTACGAGACCCAGTACTTC.